Below are 9 T cell receptor beta chains sequenced from a single sample in a study of T cells in localized non-small cell lung cancer. Clones were sequenced by immunoSEQ multiplex PCR, and TCRdb holds only the in-frame ones, with some missing. The table lists about 1,300 clones, roughly 25% of them singletons, with 15% to 18% in the top ten. Sequenced here: lung tumor tissue, sampled before any cancer treatment. The receptors derive from a male donor at least 60 years old with stage I squamous cell lung carcinoma.

V and J are TRBV19 and TRBJ2-1; possibly TRBD1 or TRBD2 for D (5 bases each). V was clipped by 6 bases and J by 3 bases, with 12 bases between them. The CDR3 consists of 14 residues. Germline lookup yields CDR1 LNHDA and CDR2 SQIVND (reference sequence). The CDR3, as DNA: TGTGCCAGTAGCCTCACAGGAGGCTACAATGAGCAGTTCTTC. Its protein product is CASSLTGGYNEQFF.

This chain links TRBV6-1 with TRBJ2-1; 9 nucleotides align to TRBD2. V trimming: 0 bases; J trimming: 4 bases; junction bases outside the gene matches: 1. The length of the CDR3 is 15 residues. Germline V gene lookup returns CDR1 MNHNS and CDR2 SASEGT. The CDR3 sequence: CASSEASGSYNEQFF. The CDR3 bases are TGTGCCAGCAGTGAAGCTAGCGGGAGTTACAATGAGCAGTTCTTC.

This clone is classed as medium-sized (0.01 to 0.1%). The chain carries TRBV11-3 and TRBJ1-6, with D tentatively TRBD1 (6 bases). Germline V gene lookup returns CDR1 SGHNT and CDR2 YENEEA. Trimming removed 0 bases at V and 8 bases at J, with 11 bases between. The CDR3 contains 15 residues. The CDR3 nucleotides read TGTGCCAGCAGCTTAGAGATAGGGGGGCATTCACCCCTCCACTTT. As protein: CASSLEIGGHSPLHF.

This clone has more than one count but fewer than ten. This sequence joins TRBV6-8 and TRBJ2-2; TRBD2 agrees at 7 bases. Germline CDR1 MNHGY, CDR2 SAAAGT. CDR3 length: 14 residues. J lost 4 bases, V lost 11 bases, and 10 bases had no gene match. The CDR3 is CASREGGSTGELFF. The CDR3 DNA is TGTGCCTCCAGGGAGGGTGGGTCCACCGGGGAGCTGTTTTTT.

The V gene is TRBV18, the J gene TRBJ2-1; TRBD2 aligns across 11 bases. The junction had 4 bases not matched to a gene; V was cut back by 3 bases and J by 3 bases. CDR3 size: 16 residues. The germline V gene encodes CDR1 KGHSH and CDR2 LQKENI. In DNA, the CDR3 is TGTGCCAGCTCACCTTCCGGGACTAGCGGCTACAATGAGCAGTTCTTC. As protein: CASSPSGTSGYNEQFF.

The chain has TRBV6-8 and TRBJ2-7; 7 bases match TRBD2. This CDR3 has 15 residues. Trimming took 6 bases from V and 3 from J; bases not matched to a gene: 11. Germline lookup yields CDR1 MNHGY and CDR2 SAAAGT. For the CDR3, the DNA is TGTGCCAGCAGCCCATCCGGGGGGAGGGGCTACGAGCAGTACTTC. Protein: CASSPSGGRGYEQYF.

This clone occurred a few times. The chain employs TRBV11-3 and TRBJ1-2; 8 bases are shared with TRBD1. Germline V gives CDR1 SGHNT, CDR2 YENEEA. The CDR3 runs 15 residues. V lost 2 bases and J lost 4; bases outside the gene matches: 6. The CDR3 nucleotides are TGTGCCAGCAGCTTACGACAGGGGACTTCCTATGGCTACACCTTC. Protein product: CASSLRQGTSYGYTF.

The CDR3 reads CATTEGYEQYF. The DNA of the CDR3 is TGTGCCACTACAGAGGGTTACGAGCAGTACTTC. This sequence joins TRBV6-4 and TRBJ2-7; possibly TRBD2 for D (5 bases). The CDR3 has 11 amino acids. Germline assignment: CDR1 MRHNA and CDR2 SNTAGT. V was shortened by 10 bases and J by 4 bases, with 11 bases between the two germline ends.

This clone has a single count. This chain links TRBV19 with TRBJ2-2, with 9 bases fitting TRBD1. V lost 1 base to trimming and J lost 4 bases; unmatched junction nucleotides: 4. The CDR3 spans 16 residues. The germline CDR1 and CDR2 sequences are LNHDA and SQIVND (reference sequence). CDR3 residues: CASSIGTGGITGELFF. The CDR3 DNA reads as TGTGCCAGTAGTATAGGAACAGGGGGCATCACCGGGGAGCTGTTTTTT.